This T cell receptor beta chain originates from a study of blood T cell repertoires in COVID-19 (dated by TCRdb to 2020 to 2022). Concerning the study at large: The collaborator samples originated in the United States, Italy and Spain and spanned the acute and convalescent phases of COVID-19. Where available, HLA class I and class II types were taken from metadata supplied by the sample provider and were not determined by assay-based typing. Samples came from the ongoing ImmuneRACE study (first 160 participants) plus 1,254 subjects from 6 global collaborators. The repertoires were released in a freely available public database intended as a resource for research on the immune response to SARS-CoV-2. The material from the prospective study consisted of cDNA or gDNA derived from T cells, B-cell-depleted T cells, or PBMCs. The dataset comprised deeply sampled blood TCRbeta repertoires from subjects exposed to, actively infected with, or recovered from COVID-19. Nearly every sample came with metadata listing a de-identified subject ID, COVID-19 status, age in years and sex.

The CDR3, from cysteine to phenylalanine, totals 15 residues. Solely the CDR3 DNA is kept, with 45 bases framed from the first base. V loses 1 base, J loses 9 bases, and the germline ends lie 19 bases apart. Per the germline V gene, SGHVS is the CDR1 and FQNEAQ is the CDR2. General findings and caveats noted by the study authors: The quantity of clinical and demographic metadata differed by source and by participant and was supplied without curation.

Details on this clone: What antigen it recognizes has not been identified. One base away there is no much larger clone; base qualities are not given.

In the prospective study, participants were roughly 18 to 100 years old, resided in about two dozen geographic areas of the United States, and were enrolled through a virtual design. In the prospective study, participants were assigned to cohorts based on the clinical history participants reported in a screening survey and a study questionnaire. Recovered participants in ImmuneRACE Cohort 3 were defined by two consecutive negative NP/OP PCR tests, clearance by a healthcare professional, or resolution of symptoms. In the prospective study, whole blood, serum and a nasopharyngeal or oropharyngeal swab were collected from each participant by mobile phlebotomists. Additional blood draws and questionnaires over an approximately 2-month period could optionally be provided by prospective study participants. Blood samples from the prospective study were shipped frozen or at room temperature prior to DNA extraction.

TCRbeta CDR3 regions were amplified from genomic DNA by means of the immunoSEQ Assay, a bias-controlled multiplex PCR. The study's own analysis went as follows. The number of nucleated cells in each sample was estimated from the amplification of reference gene primers within the assay. To quantify the absolute abundance of each unique TCRbeta CDR3 rearrangement, sequence reads were collapsed and filtered. Productive Simpson clonality was computed per sample as the square root of Simpson's diversity index over productive rearrangements. The table comes from immuneACCESS by way of TCRdb, which keeps in-frame sequences with V and J called. Part of the clones is missing from these tables; in studies checked, under half for an unresolved V gene and the rest for unknown reasons. That table is the source of V, J and clone size, and D and trimming were worked out from the DNA. In all, the sample holds about 290,000 clones, and around nine tenths of those were seen once. Clones ranked in the top ten supply 1.5% to 2% of the sample.

The rearranged chain carries TRBV7-8 and TRBJ2-7; TRBD1 might be the D gene, on 6 matching bases. This receptor was identified in a woman in her thirties or forties who had recovered from COVID-19. Sample: PBMCs or T cells enriched from blood (not recorded which). Here the CDR3 is given as CASSLEGRALGGQYF. At the DNA level, the sequence is TGTGCCAGCAGCTTAGAAGGCAGGGCCCTAGGGGGGCAGTACTTC.